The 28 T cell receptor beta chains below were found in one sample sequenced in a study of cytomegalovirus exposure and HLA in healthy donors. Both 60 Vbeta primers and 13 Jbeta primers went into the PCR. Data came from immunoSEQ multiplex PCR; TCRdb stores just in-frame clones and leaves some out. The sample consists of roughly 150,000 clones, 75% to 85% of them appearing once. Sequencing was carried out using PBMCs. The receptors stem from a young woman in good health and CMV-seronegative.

As DNA, the CDR3 is TGTGCCAGCAGCACATCGTCGACAGCTAACACTGAAGCTTTCTTT. Translation gives CASSTSSTANTEAFF. The gene calls are TRBV4-2 and TRBJ1-1; possibly TRBD1 for D (5 bases). There are 15 residues in the CDR3. V lost 5 bases and J lost 2, with 15 bases in between. Per germline, CDR1 LGHNA and CDR2 YNFKEQ.

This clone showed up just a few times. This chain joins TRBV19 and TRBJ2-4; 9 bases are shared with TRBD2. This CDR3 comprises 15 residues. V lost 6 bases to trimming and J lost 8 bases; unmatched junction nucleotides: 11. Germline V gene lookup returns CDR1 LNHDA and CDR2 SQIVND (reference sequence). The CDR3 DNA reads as TGTGCCAGTAGGGCGGGGGGGCGTGTTACGGACATTCAGTACTTC. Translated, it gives CASRAGGRVTDIQYF.

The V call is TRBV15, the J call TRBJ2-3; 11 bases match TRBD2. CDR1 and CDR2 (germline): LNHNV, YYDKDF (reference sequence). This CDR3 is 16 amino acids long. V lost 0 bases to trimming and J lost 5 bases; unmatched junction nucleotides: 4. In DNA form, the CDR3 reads TGTGCCACCAGCAGAGACTTAGCGGGGGGGCGAGATACGCAGTATTTT. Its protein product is CATSRDLAGGRDTQYF. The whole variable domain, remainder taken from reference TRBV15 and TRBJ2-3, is DAMVIQNPRYQVTQFGKPVTLSCSQTLNHNVMYWYQQKSSQAPKLLFHYYDKDFNNEADTPDNFQSRRPNTSFCFLDIRSPGLGDTAMYLCATSRDLAGGRDTQYFGPGTRLTVL.

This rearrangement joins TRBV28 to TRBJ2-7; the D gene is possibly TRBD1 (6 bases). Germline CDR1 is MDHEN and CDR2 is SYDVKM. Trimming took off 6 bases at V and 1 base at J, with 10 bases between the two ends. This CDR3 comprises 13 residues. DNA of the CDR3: TGTGCCAGCAGACCGGGACAATCCTACGAGCAGTACTTC. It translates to CASRPGQSYEQYF.

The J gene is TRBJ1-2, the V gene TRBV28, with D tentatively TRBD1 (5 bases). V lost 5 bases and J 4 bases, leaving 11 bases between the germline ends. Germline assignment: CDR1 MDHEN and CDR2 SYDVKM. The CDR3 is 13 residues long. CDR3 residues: CASSTPDSYGYTF. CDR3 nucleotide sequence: TGTGCCAGCAGTACCCCCGACAGCTATGGCTACACCTTC.

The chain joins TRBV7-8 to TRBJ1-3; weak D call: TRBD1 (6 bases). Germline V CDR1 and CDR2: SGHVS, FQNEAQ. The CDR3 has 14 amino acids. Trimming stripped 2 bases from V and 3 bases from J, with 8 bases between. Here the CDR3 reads CASSLPGDGNTIYF. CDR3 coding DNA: TGTGCCAGCAGCTTACCAGGGGATGGAAACACCATATATTTT. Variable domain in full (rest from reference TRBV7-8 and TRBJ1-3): GAGVSQSPRYKVAKRGQDVALRCDPISGHVSLFWYQQALGQGPEFLTYFQNEAQLDKSGLPSDRFFAERPEGSVSTLKIQRTQQEDSAVYLCASSLPGDGNTIYFGEGSWLTVV.

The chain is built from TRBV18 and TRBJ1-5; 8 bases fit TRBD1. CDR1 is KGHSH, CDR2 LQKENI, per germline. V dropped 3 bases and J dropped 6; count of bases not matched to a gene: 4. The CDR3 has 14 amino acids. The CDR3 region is CASSPAGGSQPQHF. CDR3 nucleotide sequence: TGTGCCAGCTCACCCGCAGGGGGCAGTCAGCCCCAGCATTTT.

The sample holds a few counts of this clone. The CDR3 region has the DNA TGTGCCAGCAGCCCCCGAGGGGGGGGCCCTATAGAGCAGTTCTTC. This gives the protein CASSPRGGGPIEQFF. J is TRBJ2-1 and V is TRBV7-9; D perhaps matches TRBD2 (7 bases). The CDR3 runs 15 residues. Germline V gene data show CDR1 as SEHNR and CDR2 as FQNEAQ (reference sequence). V lost 5 bases and J lost 10, with 21 bases in between. The variable domain in full, with the rest retrieved from reference TRBV7-9 and TRBJ2-1, is DTGVSQNPRHKITKRGQNVTFRCDPISEHNRLYWYRQTLGQGPEFLTYFQNEAQLEKSRLLSDRFSAERPKGSFSTLEIQRTEQGDSAMYLCASSPRGGGPIEQFFGPGTRLTVL.

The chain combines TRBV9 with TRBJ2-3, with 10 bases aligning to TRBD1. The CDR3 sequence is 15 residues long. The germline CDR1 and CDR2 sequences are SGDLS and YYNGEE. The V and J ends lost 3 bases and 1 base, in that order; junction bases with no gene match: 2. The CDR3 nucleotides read TGTGCCAGCAGCGCCGGGACAGGGGGCACAGATACGCAGTATTTT. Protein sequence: CASSAGTGGTDTQYF.

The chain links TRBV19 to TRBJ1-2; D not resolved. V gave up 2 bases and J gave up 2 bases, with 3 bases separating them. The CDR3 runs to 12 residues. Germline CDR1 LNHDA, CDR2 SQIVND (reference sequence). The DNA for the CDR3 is TGTGCCAGTAGTATACCAAACTATGGCTACACCTTC. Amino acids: CASSIPNYGYTF.

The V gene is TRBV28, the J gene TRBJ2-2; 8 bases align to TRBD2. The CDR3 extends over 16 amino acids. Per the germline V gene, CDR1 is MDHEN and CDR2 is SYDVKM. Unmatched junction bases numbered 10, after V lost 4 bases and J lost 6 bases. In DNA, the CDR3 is TGTGCCAGCAGTTCCGGGACTAGGAGTTTCTCCGGGGAGCTGTTTTTT. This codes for CASSSGTRSFSGELFF.

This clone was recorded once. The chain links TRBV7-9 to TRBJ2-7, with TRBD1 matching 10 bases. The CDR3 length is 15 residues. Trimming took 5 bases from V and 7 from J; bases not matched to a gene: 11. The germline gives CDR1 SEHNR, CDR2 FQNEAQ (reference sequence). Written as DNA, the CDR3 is TGTGCCAGCAGCCCGCGCCGGGACAGGGGATGGGAGCAGTACTTC. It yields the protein CASSPRRDRGWEQYF. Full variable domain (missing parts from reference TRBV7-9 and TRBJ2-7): DTGVSQNPRHKITKRGQNVTFRCDPISEHNRLYWYRQTLGQGPEFLTYFQNEAQLEKSRLLSDRFSAERPKGSFSTLEIQRTEQGDSAMYLCASSPRRDRGWEQYFGPGTRLTVT.

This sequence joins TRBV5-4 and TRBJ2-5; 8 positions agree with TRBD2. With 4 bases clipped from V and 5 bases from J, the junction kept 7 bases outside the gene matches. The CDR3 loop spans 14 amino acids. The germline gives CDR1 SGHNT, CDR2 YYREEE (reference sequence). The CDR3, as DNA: TGTGCCAGCAGCGAAGGACTAGCATGGGAGACCCAGTACTTC. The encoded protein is CASSEGLAWETQYF.

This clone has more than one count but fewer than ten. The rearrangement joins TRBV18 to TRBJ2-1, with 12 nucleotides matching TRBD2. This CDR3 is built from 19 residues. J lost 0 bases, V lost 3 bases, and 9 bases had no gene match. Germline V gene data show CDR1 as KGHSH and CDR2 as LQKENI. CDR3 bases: TGTGCCAGCTCACCGTCGACTAGCGGGGGCCGCAACTCCTACAATGAGCAGTTCTTC. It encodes CASSPSTSGGRNSYNEQFF.

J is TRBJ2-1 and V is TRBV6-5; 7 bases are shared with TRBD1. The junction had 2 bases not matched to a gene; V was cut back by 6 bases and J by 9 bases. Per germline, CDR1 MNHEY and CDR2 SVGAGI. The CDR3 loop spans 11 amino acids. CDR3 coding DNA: TGTGCCAGCAGACAGGGGATTGAGCAGTTCTTC. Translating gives CASRQGIEQFF.

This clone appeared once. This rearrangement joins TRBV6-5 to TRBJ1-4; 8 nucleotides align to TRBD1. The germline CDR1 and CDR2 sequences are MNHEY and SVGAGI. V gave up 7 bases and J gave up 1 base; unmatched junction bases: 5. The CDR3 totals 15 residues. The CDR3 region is CASTSDRGTNEKLFF. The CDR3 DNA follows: TGTGCCAGCACGTCCGACAGGGGAACTAATGAAAAACTGTTTTTT.

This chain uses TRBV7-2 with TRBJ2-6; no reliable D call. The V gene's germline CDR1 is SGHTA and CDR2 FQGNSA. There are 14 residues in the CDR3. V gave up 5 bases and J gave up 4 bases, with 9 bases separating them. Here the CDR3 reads CASSLPRGANVLTF. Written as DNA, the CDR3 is TGTGCCAGCAGCCTACCTAGGGGGGCCAACGTCCTGACTTTC.

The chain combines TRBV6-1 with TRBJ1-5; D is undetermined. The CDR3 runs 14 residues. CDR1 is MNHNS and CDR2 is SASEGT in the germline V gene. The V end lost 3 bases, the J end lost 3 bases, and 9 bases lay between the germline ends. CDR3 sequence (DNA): TGTGCCAGCAGTGAGCAGGCGATCAATCAGCCCCAGCATTTT. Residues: CASSEQAINQPQHF.

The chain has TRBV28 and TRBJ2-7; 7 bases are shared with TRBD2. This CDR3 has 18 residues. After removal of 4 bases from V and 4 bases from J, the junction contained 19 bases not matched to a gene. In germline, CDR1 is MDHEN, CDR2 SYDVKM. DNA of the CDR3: TGTGCCAGCAGTTCTAGCGGTGCGACCCTTGTCGGGTGGTACGAGCAGTACTTC. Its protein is CASSSSGATLVGWYEQYF.

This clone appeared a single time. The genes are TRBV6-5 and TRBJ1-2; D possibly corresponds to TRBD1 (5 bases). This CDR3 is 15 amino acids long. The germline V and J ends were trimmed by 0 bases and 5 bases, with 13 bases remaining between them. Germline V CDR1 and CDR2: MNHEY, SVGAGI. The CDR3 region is CASSYSAPRAYGYTF. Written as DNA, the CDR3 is TGTGCCAGCAGTTACTCGGCTCCCAGGGCTTATGGCTACACCTTC.

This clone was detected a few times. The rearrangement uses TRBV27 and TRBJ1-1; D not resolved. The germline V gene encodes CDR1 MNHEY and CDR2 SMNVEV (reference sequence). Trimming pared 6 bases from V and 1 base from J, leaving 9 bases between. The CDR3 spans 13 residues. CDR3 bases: TGTGCCAGCAGACCGACACCGAACACTGAAGCTTTCTTT. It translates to CASRPTPNTEAFF.

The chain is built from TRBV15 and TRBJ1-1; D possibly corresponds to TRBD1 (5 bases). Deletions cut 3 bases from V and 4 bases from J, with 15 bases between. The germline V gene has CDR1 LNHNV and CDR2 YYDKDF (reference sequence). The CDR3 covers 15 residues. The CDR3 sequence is CATSRQGSGPTEAFF. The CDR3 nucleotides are TGTGCCACCAGCAGGCAGGGTAGCGGTCCCACTGAAGCTTTCTTT. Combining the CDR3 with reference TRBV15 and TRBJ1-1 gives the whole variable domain DAMVIQNPRYQVTQFGKPVTLSCSQTLNHNVMYWYQQKSSQAPKLLFHYYDKDFNNEADTPDNFQSRRPNTSFCFLDIRSPGLGDTAMYLCATSRQGSGPTEAFFGQGTRLTVV.

The CDR3 spells CAISELQGRNTEAFF. CDR3 DNA sequence: TGTGCCATCAGTGAGTTACAGGGGAGGAACACTGAAGCTTTCTTT. The V call is TRBV10-3, the J call TRBJ1-1; 7 nucleotides line up with TRBD1. In germline, CDR1 is ENHRY, CDR2 SYGVKD. Trimming took 1 base from V and 1 from J; bases not matched to a gene: 3. CDR3 size: 15 residues.

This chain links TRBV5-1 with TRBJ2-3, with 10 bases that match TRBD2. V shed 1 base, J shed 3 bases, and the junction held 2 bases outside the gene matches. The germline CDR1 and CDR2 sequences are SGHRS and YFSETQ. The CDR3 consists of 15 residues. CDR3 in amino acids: CASSLSLAGTDTQYF. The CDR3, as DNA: TGCGCCAGCAGCTTGTCACTAGCGGGAACAGATACGCAGTATTTT.

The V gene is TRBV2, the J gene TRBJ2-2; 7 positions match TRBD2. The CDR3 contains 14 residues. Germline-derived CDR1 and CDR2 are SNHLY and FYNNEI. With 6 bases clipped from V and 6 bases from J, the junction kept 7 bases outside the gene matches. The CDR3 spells CASRWEGGPGELFF. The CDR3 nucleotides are TGTGCCAGCAGGTGGGAGGGCGGTCCCGGGGAGCTGTTTTTT.

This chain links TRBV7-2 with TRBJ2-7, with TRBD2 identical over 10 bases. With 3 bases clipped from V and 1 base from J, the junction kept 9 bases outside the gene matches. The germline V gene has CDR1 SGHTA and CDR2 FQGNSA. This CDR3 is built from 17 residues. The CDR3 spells CASSFRPTSGLSYEQYF. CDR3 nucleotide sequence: TGTGCCAGCAGCTTCCGCCCGACTAGCGGGCTATCCTACGAGCAGTACTTC.

In nucleotides, the CDR3 is TGTGCCAGCAGCTTGGGACAGGTTAATTCACCCCTCCACTTT. Translation: CASSLGQVNSPLHF. The chain couples TRBV5-4 to TRBJ1-6, with D possibly TRBD1 on 6 matching bases. Trimming took 0 bases from V and 6 from J, leaving 7 bases between them. CDR3 size: 14 residues. Germline V lookup: CDR1 SGHNT, CDR2 YYREEE (reference sequence).

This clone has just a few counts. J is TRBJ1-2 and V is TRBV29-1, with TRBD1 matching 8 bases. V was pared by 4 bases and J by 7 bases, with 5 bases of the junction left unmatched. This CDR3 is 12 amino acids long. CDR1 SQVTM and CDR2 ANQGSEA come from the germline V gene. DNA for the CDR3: TGCAGCGTTGGGCAGGGGGCGCGTGGCTACACCTTC. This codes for CSVGQGARGYTF.